These 8 T cell receptor beta chains came from one sample sequenced in a study of cytomegalovirus exposure and HLA in healthy donors (dated by TCRdb to about 2017). Receptor amplification or capture employed the immunoSEQ multiplex PCR assay. The multiplex PCR relied on a mix of 60 forward primers for TCR Vbeta segments and 13 reverse primers for TCR Jbeta segments. The table was pulled from immuneACCESS by TCRdb, which kept in-frame rearrangements only. Such tables lose some clones; where checked, under half of the loss comes from unresolved V genes, and the rest has no known cause. Counted in this sample were some 100,000 clones; 75% to 85% of them appeared once. The ten largest clones capture about 4% of the sample. The sequenced material came from PBMCs. The receptor source for this set is a female donor in good health and CMV-seropositive.

This clone appeared a single time. The J gene is TRBJ2-7, the V gene TRBV2; D is unclear. The V and J ends lost 8 bases and 0 bases respectively, with 14 bases between them. The germline gives CDR1 SNHLY, CDR2 FYNNEI. There are 14 residues in the CDR3. The chain's CDR3 is CASLALINSYEQYF. The CDR3 bases are TGTGCCAGCTTGGCCCTGATCAACTCCTACGAGCAGTACTTC.

This CDR3 reads CASSLESRRSSGNTIYF. CDR3 sequence (DNA): TGTGCCAGCAGCTTAGAATCTAGGCGGTCCTCTGGAAACACCATATATTTT. This chain links TRBV7-9 with TRBJ1-3; the D is unclear. The CDR3 is 17 residues long. V gave up 1 base and J gave up 0 bases, with 13 bases separating them. The germline gives CDR1 SEHNR, CDR2 FQNEAQ (reference sequence).

The chain has TRBV7-9 and TRBJ1-5; 7 nucleotides align to TRBD1. CDR1 is SEHNR and CDR2 is FQNEAQ in the germline V gene (reference sequence). The CDR3 length is 15 residues. The trim removed 5 bases at V and 0 bases at J, leaving 4 bases unmatched. This CDR3 reads CASSLGDSSNQPQHF. For the CDR3, the DNA is TGTGCCAGCAGCCTCGGGGACAGTAGCAATCAGCCCCAGCATTTT.

The chain recombines TRBV5-1 with TRBJ2-3; perhaps TRBD2 as D (5 bases). The germline V and J ends were trimmed by 3 bases and 4 bases, with 12 bases remaining between them. Germline V gives CDR1 SGHRS, CDR2 YFSETQ. The CDR3 loop spans 14 amino acids. Written as DNA, the CDR3 is TGCGCCAGCAGCTCATCATCGGGATCAGATACGCAGTATTTT. It translates to CASSSSSGSDTQYF.

The gene calls are TRBV18 and TRBJ2-3; a possible D gene is TRBD2 (6 bases). The CDR3 is 17 residues long. The V end lost 3 bases, the J end lost 2 bases, and 18 bases lay between the germline ends. The germline CDR1 and CDR2 sequences are KGHSH and LQKENI. Here the CDR3 reads CASSPTTPTSFTDTQYF. In DNA form, the CDR3 reads TGTGCCAGCTCACCTACGACACCAACTAGCTTCACAGATACGCAGTATTTT.

The chain recombines TRBV6-1 with TRBJ1-1; D is unclear. Germline V CDR1 and CDR2: MNHNS, SASEGT. The V end lost 10 bases, the J end lost 1 base, and 16 bases lay between the germline ends. The CDR3 covers 14 residues. The CDR3 region has the DNA TGTGCCATCCATCGGCGGGCAGAGAACACTGAAGCTTTCTTT. Its translation: CAIHRRAENTEAFF.

This rearrangement joins TRBV7-2 to TRBJ2-2; tentatively, D is TRBD2 (5 bases). Trimming removed 5 bases at V and 1 base at J, with 5 bases between. The germline gives CDR1 SGHTA, CDR2 FQGNSA. The length of the CDR3 is 13 residues. The CDR3, as DNA: TGTGCCAGCAGCCGGGGGAACACCGGGGAGCTGTTTTTT. It yields the protein CASSRGNTGELFF.

This chain links TRBV7-2 with TRBJ2-1; 15 bases align to TRBD2. Germline loops: CDR1 SGHTA, CDR2 FQGNSA. J was trimmed by 7 bases and V by 4 bases; bases with no gene match: 5. The CDR3 has 16 residues. The CDR3 coding sequence is TGTGCCAGCAGCTCCGGACTAGCGGGGGGGCAGAATGAGCAGTTCTTC. Translation gives CASSSGLAGGQNEQFF.